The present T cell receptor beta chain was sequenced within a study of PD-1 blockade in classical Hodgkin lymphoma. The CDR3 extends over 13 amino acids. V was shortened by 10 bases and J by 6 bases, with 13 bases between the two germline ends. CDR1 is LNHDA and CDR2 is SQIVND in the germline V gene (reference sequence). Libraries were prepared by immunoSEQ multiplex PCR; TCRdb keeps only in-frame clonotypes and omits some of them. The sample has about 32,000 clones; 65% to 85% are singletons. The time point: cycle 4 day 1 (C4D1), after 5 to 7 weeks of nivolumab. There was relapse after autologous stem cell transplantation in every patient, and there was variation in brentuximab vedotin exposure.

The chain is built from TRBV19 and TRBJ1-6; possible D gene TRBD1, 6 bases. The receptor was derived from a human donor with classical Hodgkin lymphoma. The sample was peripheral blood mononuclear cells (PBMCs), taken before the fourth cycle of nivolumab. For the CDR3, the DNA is TGTGCCACGGGACATCCGAGTAATTCACCCCTCCACTTT. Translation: CATGHPSNSPLHF.